The entry below describes one T cell receptor (beta chain). Its matching antigen is unknown. The conserved phenylalanine or tryptophan normally closing the CDR3 is absent here, so this likely arose from a read error. This specimen belongs to a study of tumor-infiltrating lymphocytes in primary liver carcinoma. Study overall: Ranging in age from 30 to 69 years, the patients were men and women. Study-level points and caveats: Presence in all five tumor regions was observed for only about 8-25% of top clones.

Constant-region priming of around 500 ng total RNA yielded TCR beta cDNA. Three-round nested multiplex PCR performed with slightly modified ARM-PCR produced the TCR beta libraries. In the first two PCR rounds, TRBV1-TRBV30 forward primers were paired with a C-beta reverse primer, and each round lasted approximately 10 cycles. Each CDR3 protein gets one entry after TCRdb re-called the multiplex PCR reads with MiXCR. This table holds fewer than 75,000 distinct CDR3 sequences, roughly two thirds found once. The CDR3 contains 14 residues. Germline lookup yields CDR1 MDHEN and CDR2 SYDVKM. V dropped 8 bases and J dropped 3 bases, with 15 bases sitting between them. Investigators took RNA and DNA out together from about 19-30 mg of unsorted bulk tissue. Samples came from superior, inferior, lateral poles and tumor centre.

J is TRBJ2-3 and V is TRBV28, with TRBD1 as a possible D gene (5 bases). The sequence derives from a man in his forties or fifties with primary liver carcinoma and hepatitis B virus infection. Sequenced material: liver tumor tissue from sampling region 4. Subset reported: tumor region T4, right-lateral pole. DNA of the CDR3: TGTGCCAGCTCTAAGACAGTGCTGACAGATACGCAGTATTGT. Residues: CASSKTVLTDTQYC.